This TCR beta chain stems from a study of radiation and T cells in renal cell carcinoma. Study-wide context: Nephrectomy followed 15 Gy stereotactic body radiation by 4 weeks.

V dropped 3 bases and J dropped 3 bases, with 15 bases sitting between them. The germline V gene encodes CDR1 SGDLS and CDR2 YYNGEE. The CDR3 runs 15 residues. The time point: baseline pretreatment blood. As to treatment: 15 Gy SBRT to primary tumor, nephrectomy 4 weeks later. The tumor was a clear cell renal cell carcinoma. Profiling relied on immunoSEQ multiplex PCR, and the TCRdb table lists in-frame clones only, not all of them. The table shows some 140,000 clones, with 88% occurring only once. This clone appeared a few times. The antigen remains undetermined. Study results and caveats: Without pretreatment biopsies, baseline tumor clonotype presence was undetermined. From baseline, blood top tumor clonotypes peaked at 2 weeks post-radiation.

This chain links TRBV9 with TRBJ1-1; D gene unclear. The sequence derives from a woman between 50 and 59 years old with renal cell carcinoma. Sequenced material: blood, taken from a patient whose treatment included radiotherapy and nephrectomy. CDR3 DNA: TGTGCCAGCAGCGCCCCGGGCTCCCTGCACACTGAAGCTTTCTTT. Its translation: CASSAPGSLHTEAFF.